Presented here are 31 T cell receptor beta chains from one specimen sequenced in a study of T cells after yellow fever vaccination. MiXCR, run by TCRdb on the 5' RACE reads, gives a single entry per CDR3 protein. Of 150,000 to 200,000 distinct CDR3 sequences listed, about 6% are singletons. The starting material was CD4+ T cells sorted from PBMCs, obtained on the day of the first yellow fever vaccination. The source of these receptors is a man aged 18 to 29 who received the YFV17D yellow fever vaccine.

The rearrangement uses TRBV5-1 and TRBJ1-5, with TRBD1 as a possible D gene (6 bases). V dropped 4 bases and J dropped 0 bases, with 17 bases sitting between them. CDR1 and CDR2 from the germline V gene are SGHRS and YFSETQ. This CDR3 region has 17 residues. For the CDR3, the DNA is TGCGCCAGCAGCCGTCTACCAGGACAGCTTAGCAATCAGCCCCAGCATTTT. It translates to CASSRLPGQLSNQPQHF.

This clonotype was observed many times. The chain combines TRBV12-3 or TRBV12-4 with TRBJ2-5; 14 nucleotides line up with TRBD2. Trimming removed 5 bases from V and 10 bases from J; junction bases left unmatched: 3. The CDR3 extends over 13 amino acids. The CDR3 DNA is TGTGCCAGCAGTGGACTAGCGGGGGGCGGCCAGTACTTC. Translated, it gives CASSGLAGGGQYF.

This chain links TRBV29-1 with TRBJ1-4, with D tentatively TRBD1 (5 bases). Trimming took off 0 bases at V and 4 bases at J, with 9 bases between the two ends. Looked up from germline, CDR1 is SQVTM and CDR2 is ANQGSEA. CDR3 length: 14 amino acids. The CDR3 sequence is CSVEDRVNNEKLFF. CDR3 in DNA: TGCAGCGTTGAAGACAGGGTCAATAATGAAAAACTGTTTTTT.

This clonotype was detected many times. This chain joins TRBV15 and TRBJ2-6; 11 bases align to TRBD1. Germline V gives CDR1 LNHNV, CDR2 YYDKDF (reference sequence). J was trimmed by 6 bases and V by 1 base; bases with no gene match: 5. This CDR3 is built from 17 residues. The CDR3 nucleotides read TGTGCCACCAGCAGAGGGACAGGGGGCGTCGTGGCCAACGTCCTGACTTTC. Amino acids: CATSRGTGGVVANVLTF.

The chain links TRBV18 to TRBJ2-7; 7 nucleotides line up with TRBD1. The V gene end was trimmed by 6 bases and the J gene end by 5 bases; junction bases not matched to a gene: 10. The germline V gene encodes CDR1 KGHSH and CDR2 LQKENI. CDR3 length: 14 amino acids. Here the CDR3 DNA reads TGTGCCAGCTCGTCCCGGGACAGCAGCCACGAGCAGTACTTC. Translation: CASSSRDSSHEQYF.

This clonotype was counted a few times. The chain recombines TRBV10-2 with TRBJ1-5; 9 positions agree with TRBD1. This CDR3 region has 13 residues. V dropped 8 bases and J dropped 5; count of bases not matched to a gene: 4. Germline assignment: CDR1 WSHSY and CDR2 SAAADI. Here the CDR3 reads CASGYRGHQPQHF. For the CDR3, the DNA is TGCGCCAGCGGCTACAGGGGGCATCAGCCCCAGCATTTT.

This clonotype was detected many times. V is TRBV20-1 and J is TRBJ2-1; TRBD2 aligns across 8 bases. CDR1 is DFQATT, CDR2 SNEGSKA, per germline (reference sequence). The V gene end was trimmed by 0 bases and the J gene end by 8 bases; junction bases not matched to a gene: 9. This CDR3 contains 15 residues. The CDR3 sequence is CSARDRRRGEDEQFF. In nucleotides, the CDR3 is TGCAGTGCTAGAGATAGACGGCGGGGGGAAGATGAGCAGTTCTTC.

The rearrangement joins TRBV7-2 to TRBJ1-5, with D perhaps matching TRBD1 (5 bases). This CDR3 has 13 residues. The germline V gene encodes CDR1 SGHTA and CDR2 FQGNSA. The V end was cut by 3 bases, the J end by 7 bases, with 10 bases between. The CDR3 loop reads CASSLPREQPQHF. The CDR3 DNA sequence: TGTGCCAGCAGCTTGCCCAGGGAACAGCCCCAGCATTTT.

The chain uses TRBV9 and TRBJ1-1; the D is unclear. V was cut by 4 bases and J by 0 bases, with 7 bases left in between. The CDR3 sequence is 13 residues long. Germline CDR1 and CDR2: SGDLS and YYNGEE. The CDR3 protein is CASSYDLNTEAFF. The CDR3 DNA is TGTGCCAGCAGCTATGACCTGAACACTGAAGCTTTCTTT.

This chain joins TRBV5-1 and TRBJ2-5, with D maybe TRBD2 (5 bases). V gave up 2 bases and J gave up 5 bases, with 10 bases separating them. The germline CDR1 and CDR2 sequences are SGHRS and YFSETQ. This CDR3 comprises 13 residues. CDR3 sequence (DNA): TGCGCCAGCAGCTTCAACACGGGGGAGACCCAGTACTTC. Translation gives CASSFNTGETQYF.

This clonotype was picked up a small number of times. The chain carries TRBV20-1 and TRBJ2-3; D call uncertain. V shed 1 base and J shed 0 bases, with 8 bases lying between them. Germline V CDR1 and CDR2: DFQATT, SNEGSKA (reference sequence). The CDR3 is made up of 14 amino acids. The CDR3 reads CSARGTLSTDTQYF. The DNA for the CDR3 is TGCAGTGCTAGAGGGACCCTTAGCACAGATACGCAGTATTTT.

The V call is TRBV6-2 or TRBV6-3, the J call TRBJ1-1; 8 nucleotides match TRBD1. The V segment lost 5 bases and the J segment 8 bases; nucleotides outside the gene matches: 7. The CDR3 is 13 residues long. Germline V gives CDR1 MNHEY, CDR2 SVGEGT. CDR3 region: CASSTRQGNEAFF. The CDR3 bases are TGTGCCAGCAGTACTCGACAGGGGAACGAAGCTTTCTTT.

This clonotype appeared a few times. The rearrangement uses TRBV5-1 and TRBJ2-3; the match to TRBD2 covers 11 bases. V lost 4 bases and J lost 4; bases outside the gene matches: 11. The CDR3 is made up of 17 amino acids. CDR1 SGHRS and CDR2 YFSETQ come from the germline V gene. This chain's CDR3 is CASSPTYSGGAPDTQYF. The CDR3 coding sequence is TGCGCCAGCAGCCCCACATATAGCGGGGGGGCGCCAGATACGCAGTATTTT.

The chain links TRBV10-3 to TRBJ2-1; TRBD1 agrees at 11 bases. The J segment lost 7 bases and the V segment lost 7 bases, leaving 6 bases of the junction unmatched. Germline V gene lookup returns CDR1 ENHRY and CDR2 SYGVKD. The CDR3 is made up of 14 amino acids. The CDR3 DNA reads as TGTGCCATCACGGGGACAGGGGGGTCAAATGAGCAGTTCTTC. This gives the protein CAITGTGGSNEQFF.

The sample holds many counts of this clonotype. The CDR3 reads CATSRAGQGFDEQFF. The CDR3 coding sequence is TGTGCCACCAGCAGGGCGGGACAGGGGTTCGATGAGCAGTTCTTC. The chain couples TRBV15 to TRBJ2-1, with 10 bases identical to TRBD1. V dropped 3 bases and J dropped 8; count of bases not matched to a gene: 7. The CDR3 contains 15 residues. Germline-derived CDR1 and CDR2 are LNHNV and YYDKDF (reference sequence).

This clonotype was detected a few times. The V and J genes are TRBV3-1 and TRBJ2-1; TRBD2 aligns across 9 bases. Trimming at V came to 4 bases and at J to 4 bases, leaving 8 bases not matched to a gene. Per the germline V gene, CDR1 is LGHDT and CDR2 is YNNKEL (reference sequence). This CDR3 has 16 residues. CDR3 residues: CASSRPGAGGYNEQFF. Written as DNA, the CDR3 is TGTGCCAGCAGCCGCCCAGGAGCGGGAGGATACAATGAGCAGTTCTTC.

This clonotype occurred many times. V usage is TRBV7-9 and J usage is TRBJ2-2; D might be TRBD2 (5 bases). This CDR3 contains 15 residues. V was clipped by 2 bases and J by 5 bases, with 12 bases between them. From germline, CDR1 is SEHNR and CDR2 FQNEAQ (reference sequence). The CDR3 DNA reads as TGTGCCAGCAGCTTATACAGCGGCGGTACCGGGGAGCTGTTTTTT. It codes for CASSLYSGGTGELFF.

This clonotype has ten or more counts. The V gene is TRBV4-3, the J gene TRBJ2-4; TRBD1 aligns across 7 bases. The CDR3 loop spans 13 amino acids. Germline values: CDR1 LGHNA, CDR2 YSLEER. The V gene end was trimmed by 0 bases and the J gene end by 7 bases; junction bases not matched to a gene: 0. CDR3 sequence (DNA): TGCGCCAGCAGCCAAGAAGGGGGCAACATTCAGTACTTC. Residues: CASSQEGGNIQYF.

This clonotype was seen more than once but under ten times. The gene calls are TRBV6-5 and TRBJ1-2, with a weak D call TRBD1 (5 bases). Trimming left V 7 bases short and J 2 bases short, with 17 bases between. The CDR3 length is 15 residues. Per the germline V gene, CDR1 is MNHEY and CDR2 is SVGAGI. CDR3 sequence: CASTPTEFSNYGYTF. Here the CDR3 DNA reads TGTGCCAGCACCCCGACAGAGTTCTCCAACTATGGCTACACCTTC.

The CDR3 DNA reads as TGCAGTGCTAGAGGGGGAGGGGGCGCTTGGTCGGACACTGAAGCTTTCTTT. As protein: CSARGGGGAWSDTEAFF. This chain links TRBV20-1 with TRBJ1-1; 7 nucleotides match TRBD1. Germline V gene sequence: CDR1 DFQATT, CDR2 SNEGSKA (reference sequence). This CDR3 comprises 17 residues. Losses at the gene ends were 1 base for V and 3 bases for J; bases not matched to a gene: 14.

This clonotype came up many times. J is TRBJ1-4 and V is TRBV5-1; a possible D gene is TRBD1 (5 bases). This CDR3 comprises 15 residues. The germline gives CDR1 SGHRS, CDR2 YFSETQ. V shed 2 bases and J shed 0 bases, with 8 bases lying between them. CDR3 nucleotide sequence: TGCGCCAGCAGCTTTTCGACAGCAACTAATGAAAAACTGTTTTTT. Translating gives CASSFSTATNEKLFF. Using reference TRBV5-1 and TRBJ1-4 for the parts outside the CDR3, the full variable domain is KAGVTQTPRYLIKTRGQQVTLSCSPISGHRSVSWYQQTPGQGLQFLFEYFSETQRNKGNFPGRFSGRQFSNSRSEMNVSTLELGDSALYLCASSFSTATNEKLFFGSGTQLSVL.

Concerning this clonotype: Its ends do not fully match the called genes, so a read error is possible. The CDR3 coding sequence is TGTGCCAGCAGCTTACCACAAGGCCAGACCGAGTACTTC. Protein product: CASSLPQGQTEYF. The J gene is TRBJ2-5, the V gene TRBV5-4, with D hard to call. The CDR3 runs to 13 residues. CDR1 is SGHNT, CDR2 YYREEE, per germline (reference sequence).

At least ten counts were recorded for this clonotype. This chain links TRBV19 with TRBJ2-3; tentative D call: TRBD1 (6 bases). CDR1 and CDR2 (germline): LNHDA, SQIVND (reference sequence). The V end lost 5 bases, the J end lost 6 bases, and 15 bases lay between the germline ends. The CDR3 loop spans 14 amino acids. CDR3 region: CASSSDRRRDTQYF. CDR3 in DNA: TGTGCCAGTAGTTCAGACAGGCGGAGGGATACGCAGTATTTT.

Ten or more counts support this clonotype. CDR3 amino acids: CSATLPGGPGTQYF. In DNA form, the CDR3 reads TGCAGTGCTACTTTACCGGGGGGCCCCGGGACCCAGTACTTC. The chain couples TRBV20-1 to TRBJ2-5; TRBD2 might be the D (7 bases). The V gene's germline CDR1 is DFQATT and CDR2 SNEGSKA (reference sequence). This CDR3 comprises 14 residues. Trimming cost V 4 bases and J 7 bases, with 19 bases left between them.

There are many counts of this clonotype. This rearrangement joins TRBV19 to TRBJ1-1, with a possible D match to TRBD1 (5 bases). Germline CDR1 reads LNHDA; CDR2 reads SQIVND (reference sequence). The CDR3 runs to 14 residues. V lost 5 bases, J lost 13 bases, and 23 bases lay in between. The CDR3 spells CASSSDSRFSFGFF. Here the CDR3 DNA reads TGTGCCAGTAGTTCCGACAGTAGATTCTCTTTCGGTTTCTTT.

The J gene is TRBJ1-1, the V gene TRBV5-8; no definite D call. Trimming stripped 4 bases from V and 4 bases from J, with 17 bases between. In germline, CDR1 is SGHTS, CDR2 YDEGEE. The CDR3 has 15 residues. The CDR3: CASSLWTAFGTEAFF. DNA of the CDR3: TGTGCCAGCAGCCTATGGACCGCTTTTGGCACTGAAGCTTTCTTT.

The CDR3: CAIRSWDTDTQYF. The CDR3 DNA reads TGTGCCATAAGGAGTTGGGACACAGATACGCAGTATTTT. The V and J genes are TRBV6-1 and TRBJ2-3; D not certain. With 10 bases removed from V and 2 bases from J, the gap between germline ends came to 13 bases. This CDR3 contains 13 residues. Per the germline V gene, CDR1 is MNHNS and CDR2 is SASEGT.

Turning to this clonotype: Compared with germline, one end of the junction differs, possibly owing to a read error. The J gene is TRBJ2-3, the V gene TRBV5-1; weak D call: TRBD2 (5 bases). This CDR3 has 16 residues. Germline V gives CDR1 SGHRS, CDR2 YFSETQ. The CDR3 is CASSRQTLLGTDTQYF. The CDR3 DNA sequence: TGCGCCAGCAGCCGGCAGACCCTACTAGGCACAGATACTCAGTATTTT.

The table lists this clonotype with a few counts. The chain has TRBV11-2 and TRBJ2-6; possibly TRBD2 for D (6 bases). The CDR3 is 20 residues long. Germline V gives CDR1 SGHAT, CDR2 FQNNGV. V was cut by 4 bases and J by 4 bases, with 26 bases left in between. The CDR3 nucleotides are TGTGCCAGCAGCTCTCAGAGGATGACGGCGGCGGGATCCGGGGCCAACGTCCTGACTTTC. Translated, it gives CASSSQRMTAAGSGANVLTF.

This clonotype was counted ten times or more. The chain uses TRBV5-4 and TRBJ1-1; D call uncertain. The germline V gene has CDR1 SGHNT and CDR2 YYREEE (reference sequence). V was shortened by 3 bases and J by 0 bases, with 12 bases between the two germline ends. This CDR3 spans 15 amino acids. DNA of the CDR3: TGTGCCAGCAGCTACCCCGGACGGGTGAACACTGAAGCTTTCTTT. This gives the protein CASSYPGRVNTEAFF.

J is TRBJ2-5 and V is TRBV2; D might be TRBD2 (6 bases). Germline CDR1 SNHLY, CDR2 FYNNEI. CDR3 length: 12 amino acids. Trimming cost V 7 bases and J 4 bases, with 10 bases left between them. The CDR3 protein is CASKEEGETQYF. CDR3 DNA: TGTGCCAGCAAGGAGGAGGGAGAGACCCAGTACTTC.